The present TCR beta chain was sequenced within a study of blood T cell repertoires in COVID-19. Per the germline V gene, CDR1 is DFQATT and CDR2 is SNEGSKA (reference sequence). The CDR3 has 11 residues. Trimming shortened V by 4 bases and J by 3 bases, and 6 bases separated the two germline ends. The cohort comprised adults aged roughly 18 to 100 years residing in 24 US areas. Participants' own reports of clinical history determined their cohort assignment. Libraries were prepared by immunoSEQ multiplex PCR; TCRdb keeps only in-frame clonotypes and omits some of them. This sample carries roughly 280,000 clones, 85% to 90% of them seen once, and the ten largest clones take 4.1%.

This TCR came from a woman aged 25 to 39 with acute COVID-19. The rearrangement joins TRBV20-1 to TRBJ1-2; D is possibly TRBD1 (6 bases). The sequencing sample was made of PBMCs or T cells enriched from blood (not recorded which). CDR3 nucleotide sequence: TGCAGTGCTACAGGGGACTATGGCTACACCTTC. Translation gives CSATGDYGYTF.